This T cell receptor beta chain was retrieved from a study of beta chain features in type 1 diabetes. Study-level findings and limits: In all four CD4+ subsets, TCRB CDR3 length was significantly, moderately reduced in type 1 diabetes.

The CDR3 spans 16 residues. Trimming at V came to 0 bases and at J to 2 bases, leaving 7 bases not matched to a gene. Germline V lookup: CDR1 SGDLS, CDR2 YYNGEE. TCRB transcripts that were expressed got sequenced, as all of the isolated RNA had been reverse transcribed. Generated by immunoSEQ multiplex PCR, the TCRdb table keeps only in-frame clones and is missing some. In the table there are 120,000 or so clones, about a sixth of which are singletons. This clone has at least ten counts. The antigen remains unidentified. This chain connects TRBV9 to TRBJ2-7; 8 bases are a match to TRBD2. Sample: central memory CD4+ T cells from blood. The source is a man aged 25-40 years with type 1 diabetes. The CDR3 sequence: CASSVGVAGPPYEQYF. The CDR3 DNA is TGTGCCAGCAGCGTAGGGGTAGCGGGGCCACCCTACGAGCAGTACTTC. Full variable domain (remainder filled in from reference TRBV9 and TRBJ2-7): DSGVTQTPKHLITATGQRVTLRCSPRSGDLSVYWYQQSLDQGLQFLIQYYNGEERAKGNILERFSAQQFPDLHSELNLSSLELGDSALYFCASSVGVAGPPYEQYFGPGTRLTVT.